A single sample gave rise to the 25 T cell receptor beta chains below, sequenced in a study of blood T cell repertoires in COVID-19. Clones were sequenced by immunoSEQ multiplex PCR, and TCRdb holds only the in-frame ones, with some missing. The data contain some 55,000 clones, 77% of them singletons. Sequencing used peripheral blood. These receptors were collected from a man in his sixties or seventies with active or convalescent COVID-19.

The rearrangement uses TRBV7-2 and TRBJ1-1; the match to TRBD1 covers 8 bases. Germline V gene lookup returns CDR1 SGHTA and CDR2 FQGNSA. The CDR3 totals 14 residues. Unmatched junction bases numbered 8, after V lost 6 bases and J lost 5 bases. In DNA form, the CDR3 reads TGTGCCAGCAGTCCTTGGACAGGGCAAACTGAAGCTTTCTTT. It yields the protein CASSPWTGQTEAFF.

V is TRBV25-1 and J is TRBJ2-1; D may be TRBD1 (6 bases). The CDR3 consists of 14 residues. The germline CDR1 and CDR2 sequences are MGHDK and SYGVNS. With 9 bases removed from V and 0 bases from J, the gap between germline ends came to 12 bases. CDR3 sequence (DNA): TGTGCCAGTGAGGACAGAAGCTCCTACAATGAGCAGTTCTTC. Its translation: CASEDRSSYNEQFF.

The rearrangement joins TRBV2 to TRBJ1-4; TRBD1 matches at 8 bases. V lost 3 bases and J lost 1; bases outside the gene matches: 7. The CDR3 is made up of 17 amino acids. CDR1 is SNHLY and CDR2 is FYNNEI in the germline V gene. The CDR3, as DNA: TGTGCCAGCAGTGATGGGACAGGAGGTGTAACTAATGAAAAACTGTTTTTT. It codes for CASSDGTGGVTNEKLFF.

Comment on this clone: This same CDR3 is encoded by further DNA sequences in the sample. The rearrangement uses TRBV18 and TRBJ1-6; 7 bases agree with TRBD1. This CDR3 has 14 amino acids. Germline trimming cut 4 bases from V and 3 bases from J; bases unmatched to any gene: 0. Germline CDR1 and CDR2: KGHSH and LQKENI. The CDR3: CASSRDSYNSPLHF. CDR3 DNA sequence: TGTGCCAGCTCACGGGACAGCTATAATTCACCCCTCCACTTT.

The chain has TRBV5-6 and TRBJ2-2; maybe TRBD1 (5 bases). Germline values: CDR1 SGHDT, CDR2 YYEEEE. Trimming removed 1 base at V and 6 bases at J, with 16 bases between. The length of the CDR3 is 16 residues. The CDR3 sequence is CASSLLGQRGSGELFF. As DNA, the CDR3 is TGTGCCAGCAGCTTGTTAGGTCAAAGGGGATCCGGGGAGCTGTTTTTT.

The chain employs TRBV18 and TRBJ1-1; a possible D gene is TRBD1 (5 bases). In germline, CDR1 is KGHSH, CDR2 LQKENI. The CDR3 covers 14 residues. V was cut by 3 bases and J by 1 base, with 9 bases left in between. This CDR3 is CASSPVGGNTEAFF. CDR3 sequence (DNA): TGTGCCAGCTCACCCGTGGGGGGGAACACTGAAGCTTTCTTT.

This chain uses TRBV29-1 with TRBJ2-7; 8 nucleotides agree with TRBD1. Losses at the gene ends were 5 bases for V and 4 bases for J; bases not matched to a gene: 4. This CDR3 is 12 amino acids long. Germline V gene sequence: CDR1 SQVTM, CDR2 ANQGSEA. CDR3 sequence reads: CSVFGTGYEQYF. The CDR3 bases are TGCAGCGTTTTCGGGACAGGATACGAGCAGTACTTC.

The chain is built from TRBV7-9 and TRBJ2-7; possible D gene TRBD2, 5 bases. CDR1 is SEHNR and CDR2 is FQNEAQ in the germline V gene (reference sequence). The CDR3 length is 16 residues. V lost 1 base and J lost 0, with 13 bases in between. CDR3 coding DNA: TGTGCCAGCAGCTTAGTGTCTGGGAGACACTCCTACGAGCAGTACTTC. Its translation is CASSLVSGRHSYEQYF.

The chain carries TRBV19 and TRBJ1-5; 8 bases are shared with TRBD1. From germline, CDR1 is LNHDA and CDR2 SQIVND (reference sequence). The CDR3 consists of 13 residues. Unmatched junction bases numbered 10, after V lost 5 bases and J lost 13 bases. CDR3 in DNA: TGTGCCAGTAGTTGGGACAGGTCCGACACGCAGCATTTT. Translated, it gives CASSWDRSDTQHF.

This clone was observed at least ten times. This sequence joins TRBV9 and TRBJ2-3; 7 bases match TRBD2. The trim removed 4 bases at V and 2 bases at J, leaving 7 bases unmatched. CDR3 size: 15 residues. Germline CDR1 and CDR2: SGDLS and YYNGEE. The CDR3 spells CASSYAGTNTDTQYF. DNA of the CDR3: TGTGCCAGCAGCTACGCAGGGACTAACACAGATACGCAGTATTTT.

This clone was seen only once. The CDR3 region is CASSEEATLHF. The CDR3 DNA reads as TGTGCCAGCAGTGAGGAGGCCACCCTCCACTTT. The chain uses TRBV2 and TRBJ1-6; D not resolved. The CDR3 has 11 amino acids. Trimming took off 3 bases at V and 14 bases at J, with 8 bases between the two ends. Looked up from germline, CDR1 is SNHLY and CDR2 is FYNNEI. Together with reference TRBV2 and TRBJ1-6, the CDR3 gives the full variable domain: EPEVTQTPSHQVTQMGQEVILRCVPISNHLYFYWYRQILGQKVEFLVSFYNNEISEKSEIFDDQFSVERPDGSNFTLKIRSTKLEDSAMYFCASSEEATLHFGNGTRLTVT.

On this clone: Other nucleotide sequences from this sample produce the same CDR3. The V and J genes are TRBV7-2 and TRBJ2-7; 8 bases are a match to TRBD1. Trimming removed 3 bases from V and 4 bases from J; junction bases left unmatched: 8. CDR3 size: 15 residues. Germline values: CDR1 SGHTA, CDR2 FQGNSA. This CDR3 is CASSFTGTGVYEQYF. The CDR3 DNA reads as TGTGCCAGCAGCTTTACCGGGACAGGAGTTTACGAGCAGTACTTC.

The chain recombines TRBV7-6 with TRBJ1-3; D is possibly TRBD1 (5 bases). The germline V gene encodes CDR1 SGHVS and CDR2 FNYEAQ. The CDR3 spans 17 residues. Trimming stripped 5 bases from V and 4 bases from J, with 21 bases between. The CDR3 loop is CASSVRVGAFAGNTIYF. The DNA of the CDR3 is TGTGCCAGCAGCGTAAGGGTAGGGGCGTTTGCCGGAAACACCATATATTTT.

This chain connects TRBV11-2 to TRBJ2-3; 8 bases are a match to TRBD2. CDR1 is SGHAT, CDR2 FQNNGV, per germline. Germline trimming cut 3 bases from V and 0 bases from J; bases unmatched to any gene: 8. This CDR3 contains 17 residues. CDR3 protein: CASSFSGGTSSTDTQYF. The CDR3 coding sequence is TGTGCCAGCAGCTTTTCGGGGGGGACTTCTAGCACAGATACGCAGTATTTT.

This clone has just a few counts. The CDR3 protein is CASSLEGYNYGYTF. DNA for the CDR3: TGTGCCAGCAGTCTGGAGGGGTATAACTATGGCTACACCTTC. This rearrangement joins TRBV11-3 to TRBJ1-2, with D possibly TRBD1 on 5 matching bases. The CDR3 contains 14 residues. Trimming took off 6 bases at V and 1 base at J, with 12 bases between the two ends. From germline, CDR1 is SGHNT and CDR2 YENEEA.

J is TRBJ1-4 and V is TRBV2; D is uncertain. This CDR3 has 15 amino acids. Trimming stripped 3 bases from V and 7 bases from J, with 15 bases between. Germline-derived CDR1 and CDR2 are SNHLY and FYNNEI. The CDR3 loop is CASSDLFAEGEKLFF. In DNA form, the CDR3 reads TGTGCCAGCAGTGATCTTTTCGCCGAGGGTGAAAAACTGTTTTTT. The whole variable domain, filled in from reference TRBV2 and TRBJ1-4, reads EPEVTQTPSHQVTQMGQEVILRCVPISNHLYFYWYRQILGQKVEFLVSFYNNEISEKSEIFDDQFSVERPDGSNFTLKIRSTKLEDSAMYFCASSDLFAEGEKLFFGSGTQLSVL.

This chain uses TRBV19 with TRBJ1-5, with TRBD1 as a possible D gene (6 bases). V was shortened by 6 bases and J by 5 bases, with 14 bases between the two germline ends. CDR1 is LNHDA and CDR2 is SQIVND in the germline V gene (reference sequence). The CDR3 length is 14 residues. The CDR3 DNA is TGTGCCAGTAGACCAGCACAGGGATATCAGCCCCAGCATTTT. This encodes CASRPAQGYQPQHF. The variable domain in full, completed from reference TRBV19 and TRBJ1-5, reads DGGITQSPKYLFRKEGQNVTLSCEQNLNHDAMYWYRQDPGQGLRLIYYSQIVNDFQKGDIAEGYSVSREKKESFPLTVTSAQKNPTAFYLCASRPAQGYQPQHFGDGTRLSIL.

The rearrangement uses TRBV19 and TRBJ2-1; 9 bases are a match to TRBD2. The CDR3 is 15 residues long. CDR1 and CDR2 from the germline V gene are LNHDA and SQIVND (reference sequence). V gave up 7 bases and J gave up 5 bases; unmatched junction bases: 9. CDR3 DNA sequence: TGTGCCAGTACCCCCCGGGCGGGGGGGGACAATGAGCAGTTCTTC. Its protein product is CASTPRAGGDNEQFF.

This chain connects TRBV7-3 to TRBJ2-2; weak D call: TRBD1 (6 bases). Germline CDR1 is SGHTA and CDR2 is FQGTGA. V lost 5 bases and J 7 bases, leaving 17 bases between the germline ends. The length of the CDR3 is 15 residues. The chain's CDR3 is CASSAPGDLGGELFF. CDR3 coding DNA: TGTGCCAGCAGCGCGCCAGGGGATTTAGGCGGGGAGCTGTTTTTT.

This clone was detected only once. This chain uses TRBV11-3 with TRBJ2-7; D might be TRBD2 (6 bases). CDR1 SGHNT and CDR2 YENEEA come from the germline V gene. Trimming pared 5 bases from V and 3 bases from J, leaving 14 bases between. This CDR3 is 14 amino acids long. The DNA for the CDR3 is TGTGCCAGCAGCCATTCAACCGGGGGCTACGAGCAGTACTTC. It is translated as CASSHSTGGYEQYF.

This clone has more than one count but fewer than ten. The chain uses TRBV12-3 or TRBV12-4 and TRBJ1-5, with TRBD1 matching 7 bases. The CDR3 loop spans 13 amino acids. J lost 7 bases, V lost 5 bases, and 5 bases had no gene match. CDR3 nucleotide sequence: TGTGCCAGCAGTCGACAGGGAAGGCAGCCCCAGCATTTT. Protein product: CASSRQGRQPQHF.

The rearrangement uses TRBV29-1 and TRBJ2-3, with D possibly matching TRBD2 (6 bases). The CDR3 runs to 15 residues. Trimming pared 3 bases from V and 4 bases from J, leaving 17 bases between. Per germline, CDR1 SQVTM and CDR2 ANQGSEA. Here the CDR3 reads CSVDRGTGNPDTQYF. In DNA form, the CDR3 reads TGCAGCGTTGACCGCGGGACCGGTAACCCAGATACGCAGTATTTT.

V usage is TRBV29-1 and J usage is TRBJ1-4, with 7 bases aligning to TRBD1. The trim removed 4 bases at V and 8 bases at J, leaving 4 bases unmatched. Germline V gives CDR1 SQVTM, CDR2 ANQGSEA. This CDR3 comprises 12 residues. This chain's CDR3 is CSVGQGGEKLFF. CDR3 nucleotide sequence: TGCAGCGTTGGACAGGGCGGGGAAAAACTGTTTTTT. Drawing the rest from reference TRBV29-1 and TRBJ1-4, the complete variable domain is SAVISQKPSRDICQRGTSLTIQCQVDSQVTMMFWYRQQPGQSLTLIATANQGSEATYESGFVIDKFPISRPNLTFSTLTVSNMSPEDSSIYLCSVGQGGEKLFFGSGTQLSVL.

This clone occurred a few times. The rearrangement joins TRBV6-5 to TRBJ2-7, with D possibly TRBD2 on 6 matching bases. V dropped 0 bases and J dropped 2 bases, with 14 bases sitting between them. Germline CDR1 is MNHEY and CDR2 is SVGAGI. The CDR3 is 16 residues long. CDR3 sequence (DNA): TGTGCCAGCAGTTACTCCTCTGGTAGCGGTACCTACGAGCAGTACTTC. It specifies CASSYSSGSGTYEQYF.

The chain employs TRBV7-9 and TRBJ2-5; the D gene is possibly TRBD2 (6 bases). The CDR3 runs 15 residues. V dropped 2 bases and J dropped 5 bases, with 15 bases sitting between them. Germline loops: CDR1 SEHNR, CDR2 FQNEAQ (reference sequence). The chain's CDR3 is CASSLIREVSETQYF. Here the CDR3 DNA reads TGTGCCAGCAGCTTAATAAGGGAGGTTTCGGAGACCCAGTACTTC.